This TCR beta chain was sequenced during a study of blood T cells in healthy people across ages. Concerning this clonotype itself: Its antigen is still unknown. A read error may produce the germline difference seen at one junction end.

The germline gives CDR1 SQVTM, CDR2 ANQGSEA. The CDR3 loop spans 9 amino acids. Study-wide results and limits: As age increased, TCR beta diversity per million T cells fell in a roughly linear fashion.

Then a second PCR, running roughly 6 to 12 cycles, was carried out with a sample-barcoded 5' primer and a J-beta primer mix. TCRdb processed the 5' RACE reads anew with MiXCR; each CDR3 protein has one entry. Here the sample spans about 780,000 distinct CDR3 sequences, around 50% being singletons. Sequencing input: blood. The receptor comes from a man older than 75 in good health. This rearrangement joins TRBV29-1 to TRBJ2-7; D is ambiguous. DNA of the CDR3: TGTAACCCCTCCCTCCCCCAGTACTTC. This translates into CNPSLPQYF.